The present T cell receptor (beta chain) was sequenced within a study of blood T cell repertoires in COVID-19. Study-level information: In each case, the material was cDNA or gDNA derived from T cells, B-cell-depleted T cells, or PBMCs.

This clone was seen a few times. As originally analysed: Reference gene primer amplification gave estimated nucleated cell counts. Generated by immunoSEQ multiplex PCR, the TCRdb table keeps only in-frame clones and is missing some. That table is the source of V, J and clone size, and D and trimming were worked out from the DNA. The top ten clones hold 2% to 2.5% of a sample with approximately 100,000 clones, roughly 84% of them seen once. The sequence was obtained from a human donor in a cohort sampled during active COVID-19. The sequencing sample was made of peripheral blood.

DNA of the CDR3: TGTGCCAGCAGCTTGGATCCGGGAGGAACTAGCAATGAGCAGTTCTTC. Encoded protein: CASSLDPGGTSNEQFF. The gene calls are TRBV5-5 and TRBJ2-1; 7 nucleotides match TRBD2. CDR3 size: 16 residues. V shed 0 bases and J 6 bases; nucleotides not matched to a gene: 9. Per the germline V gene, CDR1 is SGHKS and CDR2 is YYEKEE (reference sequence).